The entry below describes one T cell receptor beta chain. Its antigen is unknown. It was with a sample-barcoded 5' primer and a J-beta primer mix that a second PCR of roughly 7 to 12 cycles was run. TCRdb reprocessed the 5' RACE reads via MiXCR and lists one record per CDR3 protein. This sample has about 1,500,000 distinct CDR3 sequences; roughly 30% occur once, and the top ten carry roughly 8%. V was shortened by 6 bases and J by 1 base, with 16 bases between the two germline ends. The CDR3 covers 14 residues. Germline loops: CDR1 DFQATT, CDR2 SNEGSKA (reference sequence). The sample is drawn from a study of blood T cells in healthy people across ages. General study points: Since the PBMCs were unsorted, naive and antigen-experienced cells could not be conclusively compared.

Sequencing was performed on blood. The chain carries TRBV20-1 and TRBJ2-7, with a weak D call TRBD1 (5 bases). The source of this sequence is a woman in her thirties in good health. The CDR3 sequence is CSAQTARGSYEQYF. The CDR3 DNA follows: TGCAGTGCCCAGACAGCCCGTGGTTCCTACGAGCAGTACTTC.